The source of this T cell receptor beta chain is a study of blood T cell repertoires in COVID-19. As for the study in general: Acute and convalescent COVID-19 samples came from the United States, Italy and Spain. Sources were T cells, B-cell-depleted T cells, or PBMCs; the material itself was cDNA or gDNA.

As handled by the study authors: The authors estimated nucleated cell counts from reference gene primer amplification. Only in-frame clones appear in the TCRdb table, and some are missing; sequencing was by immunoSEQ multiplex PCR. The V and J calls and clone size were taken over from that table, and D and trimming were inferred from the DNA. Counted here are 250,000 to 300,000 clones, about nine tenths occurring once; the ten biggest clones make up 2.2%. This clonotype was sampled from a woman between 50 and 59 years old who had recovered from COVID-19. Sequencing input: peripheral blood.

CDR3 bases: TGTGCCAGCAGCCTCCCGGGACTAGCGGGCCTGGGGGGGGAATTCTTC. As protein: CASSLPGLAGLGGEFF. The gene calls are TRBV7-2 and TRBJ2-1; 12 bases line up with TRBD2. Germline V gives CDR1 SGHTA, CDR2 FQGNSA. V trimming: 5 bases; J trimming: 16 bases; junction bases outside the gene matches: 18. The CDR3 extends over 16 amino acids.